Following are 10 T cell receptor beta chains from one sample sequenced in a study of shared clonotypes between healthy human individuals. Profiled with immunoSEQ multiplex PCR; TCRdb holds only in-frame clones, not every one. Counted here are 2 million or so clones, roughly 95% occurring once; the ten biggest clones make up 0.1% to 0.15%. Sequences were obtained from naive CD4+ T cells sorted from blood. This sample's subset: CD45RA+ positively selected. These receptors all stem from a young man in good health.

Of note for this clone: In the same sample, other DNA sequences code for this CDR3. For the CDR3, the DNA is TGCGCCAGCAGCTTGGTTGGGTCCACTGAAGCTTTCTTT. Protein: CASSLVGSTEAFF. The chain uses TRBV5-1 and TRBJ1-1; D is unresolved. Trimming removed 0 bases at V and 4 bases at J, with 7 bases between. CDR1 and CDR2 from the germline V gene are SGHRS and YFSETQ. This CDR3 comprises 13 residues.

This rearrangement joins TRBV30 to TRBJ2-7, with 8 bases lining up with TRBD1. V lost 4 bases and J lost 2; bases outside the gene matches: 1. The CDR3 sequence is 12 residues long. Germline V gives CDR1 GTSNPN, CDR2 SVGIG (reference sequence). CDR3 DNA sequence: TGTGCCTGGAAGACAGGGGCCTACGAGCAGTACTTC. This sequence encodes CAWKTGAYEQYF.

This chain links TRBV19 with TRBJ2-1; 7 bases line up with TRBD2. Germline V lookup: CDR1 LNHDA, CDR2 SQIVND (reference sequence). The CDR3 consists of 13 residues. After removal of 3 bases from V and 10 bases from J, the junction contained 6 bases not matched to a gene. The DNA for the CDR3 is TGTGCCAGTAGTATCGGAGGAGCGGGGGAGCAGTTCTTC. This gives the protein CASSIGGAGEQFF.

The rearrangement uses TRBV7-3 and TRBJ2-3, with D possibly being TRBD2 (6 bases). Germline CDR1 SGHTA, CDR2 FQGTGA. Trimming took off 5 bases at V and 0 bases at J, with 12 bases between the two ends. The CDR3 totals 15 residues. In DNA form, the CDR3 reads TGTGCCAGCAGCCGTCGGGCGGGGAGCACAGATACGCAGTATTTT. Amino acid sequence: CASSRRAGSTDTQYF.

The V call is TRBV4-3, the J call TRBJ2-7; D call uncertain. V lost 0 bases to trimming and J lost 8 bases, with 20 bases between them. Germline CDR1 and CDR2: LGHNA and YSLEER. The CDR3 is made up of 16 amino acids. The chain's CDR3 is CASSQDGARSPSQQYF. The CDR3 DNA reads TGCGCCAGCAGCCAAGATGGCGCTAGATCTCCCTCCCAGCAGTACTTC.

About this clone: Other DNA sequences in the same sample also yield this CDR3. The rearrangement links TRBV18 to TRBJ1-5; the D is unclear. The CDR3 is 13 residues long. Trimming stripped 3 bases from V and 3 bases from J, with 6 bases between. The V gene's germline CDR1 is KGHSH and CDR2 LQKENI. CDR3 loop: CASSPADNQPQHF. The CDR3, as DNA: TGTGCCAGCTCACCGGCAGACAATCAGCCCCAGCATTTT.

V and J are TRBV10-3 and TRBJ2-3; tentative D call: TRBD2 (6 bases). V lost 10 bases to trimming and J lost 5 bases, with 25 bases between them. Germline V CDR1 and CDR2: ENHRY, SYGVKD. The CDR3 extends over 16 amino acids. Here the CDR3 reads CASGDPHRGEKDTQYF. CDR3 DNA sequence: TGTGCCAGTGGGGACCCCCACCGCGGGGAGAAAGATACGCAGTATTTT.

This chain's CDR3 is CASSWTGNGYTF. The CDR3 nucleotides are TGTGCCAGCAGCTGGACAGGGAATGGCTACACCTTC. The chain couples TRBV7-9 to TRBJ1-2, with 8 bases matching TRBD1. CDR1 and CDR2 (germline): SEHNR, FQNEAQ (reference sequence). CDR3 size: 12 residues. V lost 4 bases and J lost 6; bases outside the gene matches: 1. Variable domain in full (rest from reference TRBV7-9 and TRBJ1-2): DTGVSQNPRHKITKRGQNVTFRCDPISEHNRLYWYRQTLGQGPEFLTYFQNEAQLEKSRLLSDRFSAERPKGSFSTLEIQRTEQGDSAMYLCASSWTGNGYTFGSGTRLTVV.

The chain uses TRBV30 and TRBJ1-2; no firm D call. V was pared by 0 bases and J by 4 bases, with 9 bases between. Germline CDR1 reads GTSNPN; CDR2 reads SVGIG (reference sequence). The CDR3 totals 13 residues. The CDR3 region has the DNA TGTGCCTGGAGTGTACCGGAGGCCTATGGCTACACCTTC. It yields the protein CAWSVPEAYGYTF.

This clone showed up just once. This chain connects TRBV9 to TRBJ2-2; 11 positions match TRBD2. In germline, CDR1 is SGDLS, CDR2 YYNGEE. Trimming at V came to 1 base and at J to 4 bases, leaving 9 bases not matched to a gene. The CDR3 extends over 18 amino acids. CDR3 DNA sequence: TGTGCCAGCAGCGTAACGAGGACGCTAGCGGGGGGCACCGGGGAGCTGTTTTTT. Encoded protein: CASSVTRTLAGGTGELFF.